This T cell receptor (beta chain) was documented in a study of blood T cell repertoires in COVID-19. Across the study: PBMCs, B-cell-depleted T cells, or T cells were the source of the cDNA or gDNA that made up the material.

Trimming shortened V by 0 bases and J by 4 bases, and 11 bases separated the two germline ends. Germline CDR1 and CDR2: SGHAT and FQDESV (reference sequence). CDR3 length equals 15 residues. In the authors' methods: Quantification of nucleated cells was approximated via reference gene primer amplification. Here immunoSEQ multiplex PCR was the method, and the copy in TCRdb shows in-frame clones only, minus some. That table supplies the V and J calls and clone size; D and trimming were determined from the DNA. Of 97,000 or so clones listed, 70% to 90% are singletons. The sample comprised peripheral blood. The chain combines TRBV11-1 with TRBJ2-3; tentative D call: TRBD2 (6 bases). This receptor was taken from a man aged 40-49 years with active or convalescent COVID-19. CDR3 bases: TGTGCCAGCAGCTTAGCGGAGGGTGGGGCAGATACGCAGTATTTT. Translating gives CASSLAEGGADTQYF.